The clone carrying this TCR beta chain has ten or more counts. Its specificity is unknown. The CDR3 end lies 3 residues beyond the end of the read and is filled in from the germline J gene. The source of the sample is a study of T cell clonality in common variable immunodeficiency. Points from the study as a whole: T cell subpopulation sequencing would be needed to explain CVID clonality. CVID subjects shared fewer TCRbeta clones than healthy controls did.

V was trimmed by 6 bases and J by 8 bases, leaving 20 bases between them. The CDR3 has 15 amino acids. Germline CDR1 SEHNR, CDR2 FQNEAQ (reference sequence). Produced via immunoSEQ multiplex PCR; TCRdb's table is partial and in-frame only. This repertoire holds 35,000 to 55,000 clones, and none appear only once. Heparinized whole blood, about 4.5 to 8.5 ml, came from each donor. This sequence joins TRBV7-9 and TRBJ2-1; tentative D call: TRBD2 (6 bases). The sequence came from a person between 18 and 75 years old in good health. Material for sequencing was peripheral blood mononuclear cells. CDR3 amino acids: CASSPWAGLRDEQFF. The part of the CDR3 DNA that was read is TGTGCCAGCAGTCCTTGGGCGGGGCTGAGGGATGAG.